This T cell receptor (beta chain) came from a study of OX40 agonist ivuxolimab in advanced cancers. Overall study: Patients treated during dose escalation were battling hepatocellular carcinoma, melanoma, renal cell or head and neck cancer. Prior anti-PD-1, anti-PD-L1 or anti-CTLA-4 therapy did not bar entry, and less than 50% had some.

The method was immunoSEQ multiplex PCR; TCRdb's version includes in-frame clones alone and lacks a portion of them. The sample includes about 62,000 clones, around nine tenths of them seen just once. Points from the study as a whole: Dose levels from 0.1 to 3.0 mg/kg saw CD4+ and CD8+ blood T cells expand clonally by week 6.

Of note for this clone: Its antigen is not known.

Germline CDR1 reads MDHEN; CDR2 reads SYDVKM. Unmatched junction bases numbered 11, after V lost 6 bases and J lost 3 bases. The CDR3 totals 16 residues. The chain has TRBV28 and TRBJ2-1; 7 bases line up with TRBD1. The TCR was taken from an adult with an advanced solid tumor such as melanoma, head and neck, liver or kidney cancer. This sample comprised CD4+ or CD8+ T cells sorted from blood, obtained in a trial of the OX40 agonist ivuxolimab. Here the CDR3 DNA reads TGTGCCAGCAGATTTTACCGGGACAGCAGCTACAATGAGCAGTTCTTC. It specifies CASRFYRDSSYNEQFF.